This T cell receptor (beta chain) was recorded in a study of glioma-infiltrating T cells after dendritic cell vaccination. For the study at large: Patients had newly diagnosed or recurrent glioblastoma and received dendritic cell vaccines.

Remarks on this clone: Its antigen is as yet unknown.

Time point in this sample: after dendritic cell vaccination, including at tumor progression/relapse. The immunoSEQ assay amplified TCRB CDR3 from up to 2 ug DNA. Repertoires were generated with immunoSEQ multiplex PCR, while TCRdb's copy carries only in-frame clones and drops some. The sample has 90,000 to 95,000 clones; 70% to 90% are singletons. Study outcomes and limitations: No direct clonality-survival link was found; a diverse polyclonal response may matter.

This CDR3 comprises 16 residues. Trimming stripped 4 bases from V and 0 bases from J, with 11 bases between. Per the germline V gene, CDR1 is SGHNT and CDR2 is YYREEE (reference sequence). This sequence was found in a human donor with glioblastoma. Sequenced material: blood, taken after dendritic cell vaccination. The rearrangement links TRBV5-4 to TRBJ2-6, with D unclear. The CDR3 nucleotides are TGTGCCAGCAGCCCCGTAACGCGCTCTGGGGCCAACGTCCTGACTTTC. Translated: CASSPVTRSGANVLTF.